A single sample is the source of the 15 T cell receptor beta chains below, sequenced in a study of T cell repertoires in cytomegalovirus infection (dated by TCRdb to between 2018 and 2021). Instrument on record: Illumina HiSeq 1500. TCRdb ran its own pipeline on the public reads, namely fastp trimming at Q25 and MiXCR clone calling, and kept in-frame beta chains. Each record represents a unique CDR3 protein, reported with the most common genes and DNA among its rows. This sample has around 260,000 distinct CDR3 sequences in its table, and 25% of those were observed once. Approximately 15% of the sample is taken by the ten largest. The sequenced material came from PBMCs. The receptors were gathered from a human donor in good health (CMV status not recorded). Some clones in this sample may be carry-over from other donors' samples.

CDR3 nucleotides: TGTGCCAGCAGCTTAGATAGCGGGAGAGCAGATACGCAGTATTTT. Amino acid sequence: CASSLDSGRADTQYF. The chain joins TRBV11-3 to TRBJ2-3; 9 nucleotides line up with TRBD2. Germline CDR1 and CDR2: SGHNT and YENEEA. The V segment lost 0 bases and the J segment 4 bases; nucleotides outside the gene matches: 2. The CDR3 spans 15 residues.

The CDR3 DNA reads as TGTGCCAGCAGTTACCAGCTATCACGGCCAGATACGCAGTATTTT. Protein product: CASSYQLSRPDTQYF. The V call is TRBV6-5, the J call TRBJ2-3; the D is unclear. CDR3 length: 15 residues. The germline V and J ends were trimmed by 2 bases and 4 bases, with 13 bases remaining between them. Germline V CDR1 and CDR2: MNHEY, SVGAGI.

The gene calls are TRBV2 and TRBJ1-6; TRBD1 matches at 7 bases. The CDR3 is made up of 15 amino acids. The V and J ends lost 0 bases and 14 bases, in that order; junction bases with no gene match: 10. Germline lookup yields CDR1 SNHLY and CDR2 FYNNEI. The CDR3 region is CASSEAPGQSLTLHF. CDR3 sequence (DNA): TGTGCCAGCAGTGAAGCTCCGGGACAGAGCCTCACCCTCCACTTT.

The chain uses TRBV12-3 or TRBV12-4 and TRBJ2-4, with D perhaps TRBD1 (5 bases). Trimming left V 6 bases short and J 7 bases short, with 16 bases between. The CDR3 extends over 14 amino acids. CDR3 nucleotide sequence: TGTGCCAGCAGCCCATATACAGGTTTTAACATTCAGTACTTC. Translating gives CASSPYTGFNIQYF.

This clonotype was observed a handful of times. This chain links TRBV6-2 or TRBV6-3 with TRBJ2-5; D gene ambiguous. V was pared by 4 bases and J by 5 bases, with 14 bases between. The CDR3 consists of 14 residues. The germline V gene encodes CDR1 MNHEY and CDR2 SVGEGT. CDR3 sequence reads: CASSWDAHRETQYF. The CDR3 DNA reads TGTGCCAGCAGTTGGGATGCGCATCGGGAGACCCAGTACTTC.

This clonotype was seen a few times. CDR3 protein: CASSIGTRHYSNQPQHF. CDR3 sequence (DNA): TGTGCCAGTAGTATAGGTACCAGGCACTATAGCAATCAGCCCCAGCATTTT. The chain employs TRBV19 and TRBJ1-5, with no clear D. Deletions cut 1 base from V and 0 bases from J, with 13 bases between. Germline V gene lookup returns CDR1 LNHDA and CDR2 SQIVND (reference sequence). The length of the CDR3 is 17 residues. Based on the CDR3 plus reference TRBV19 and TRBJ1-5, the full variable domain is DGGITQSPKYLFRKEGQNVTLSCEQNLNHDAMYWYRQDPGQGLRLIYYSQIVNDFQKGDIAEGYSVSREKKESFPLTVTSAQKNPTAFYLCASSIGTRHYSNQPQHFGDGTRLSIL.

In this sample, this clonotype turned up a few times. V is TRBV12-3 or TRBV12-4 and J is TRBJ2-7, with 8 bases fitting TRBD2. V gave up 6 bases and J gave up 7 bases; unmatched junction bases: 11. This CDR3 spans 14 amino acids. The CDR3: CASSHRDSGGEQYF. The DNA for the CDR3 is TGTGCCAGCAGCCATCGGGACTCGGGAGGGGAGCAGTACTTC.

This clonotype was seen at least ten times. This chain uses TRBV27 with TRBJ2-3; D uncertain. The germline gives CDR1 MNHEY, CDR2 SMNVEV (reference sequence). The V and J ends lost 1 base and 6 bases respectively, with 5 bases between them. This CDR3 comprises 12 residues. The CDR3 sequence is CASSLYKDTQYF. As DNA, the CDR3 is TGTGCCAGCAGTTTATATAAGGATACGCAGTATTTT.

This clonotype has a handful of counts. The genes are TRBV7-2 and TRBJ1-1; the match to TRBD1 covers 9 bases. Trimming took 1 base from V and 2 from J; bases not matched to a gene: 2. Germline CDR1 is SGHTA and CDR2 is FQGNSA. The CDR3 is made up of 15 amino acids. CDR3 loop: CASSLGTGVNTEAFF. CDR3 nucleotides: TGTGCCAGCAGCTTAGGGACAGGGGTTAACACTGAAGCTTTCTTT.

This clonotype was observed many times. V usage is TRBV12-3 or TRBV12-4 and J usage is TRBJ2-1; D is uncertain. Deletions cut 6 bases from V and 5 bases from J, with 14 bases between. This CDR3 region has 14 residues. The CDR3 here is CASSRNIGNNEQFF. The CDR3 DNA follows: TGTGCCAGCAGCCGCAACATAGGGAACAATGAGCAGTTCTTC.

This clonotype has only a few counts. This chain connects TRBV11-1 to TRBJ2-3; TRBD2 might be the D (7 bases). V dropped 1 base and J dropped 0 bases, with 11 bases sitting between them. CDR3 length: 16 amino acids. Germline CDR1 SGHAT, CDR2 FQDESV (reference sequence). For the CDR3, the DNA is TGTGCCAGCAGCTTAGTCGGGGGGCGAAGCACAGATACGCAGTATTTT. Its protein is CASSLVGGRSTDTQYF.

This clonotype occurred a few times. The chain uses TRBV6-5 and TRBJ2-5; 11 bases map to TRBD1. Germline V lookup: CDR1 MNHEY, CDR2 SVGAGI. This CDR3 has 15 amino acids. After removal of 4 bases from V and 5 bases from J, the junction contained 6 bases not matched to a gene. The CDR3 DNA reads as TGTGCCAGCAGTTCCTGGACAGGGGGCTCGGAGACCCAGTACTTC. This sequence encodes CASSSWTGGSETQYF.

This clonotype was observed at least ten times. At one boundary the junction diverges from the germline segment, which might be a read error. This chain links TRBV7-2 with TRBJ2-3; TRBD2 matches 8 bases. Germline CDR1 is SGHTA and CDR2 is FQGNSA. The CDR3 has 14 amino acids. CDR3 in amino acids: CASSLGPAASGWLF. Here the CDR3 DNA reads TGTGCCAGCAGCTTAGGTCCGGCGGCTAGCGGGTGGCTTTTT.

In this sample, this clonotype turned up a few times. J is TRBJ2-5 and V is TRBV9; no firm D call. CDR3 length: 14 residues. Per germline, CDR1 SGDLS and CDR2 YYNGEE. Deletions cut 0 bases from V and 5 bases from J, with 11 bases between. CDR3 DNA sequence: TGTGCCAGCAGCGTAGGAGGAACTGGGGAGACCCAGTACTTC. Translation gives CASSVGGTGETQYF.

The rearrangement links TRBV6-5 to TRBJ2-5; 9 nucleotides match TRBD2. Germline V gene lookup returns CDR1 MNHEY and CDR2 SVGAGI. With V trimmed by 5 bases and J by 7 bases, 11 bases remained unmatched. The CDR3 loop spans 15 amino acids. The CDR3 region has the DNA TGTGCCAGCAGTCAACTAGCGGGCGCGCAGGGGACCCAGTACTTC. Encoded protein: CASSQLAGAQGTQYF.